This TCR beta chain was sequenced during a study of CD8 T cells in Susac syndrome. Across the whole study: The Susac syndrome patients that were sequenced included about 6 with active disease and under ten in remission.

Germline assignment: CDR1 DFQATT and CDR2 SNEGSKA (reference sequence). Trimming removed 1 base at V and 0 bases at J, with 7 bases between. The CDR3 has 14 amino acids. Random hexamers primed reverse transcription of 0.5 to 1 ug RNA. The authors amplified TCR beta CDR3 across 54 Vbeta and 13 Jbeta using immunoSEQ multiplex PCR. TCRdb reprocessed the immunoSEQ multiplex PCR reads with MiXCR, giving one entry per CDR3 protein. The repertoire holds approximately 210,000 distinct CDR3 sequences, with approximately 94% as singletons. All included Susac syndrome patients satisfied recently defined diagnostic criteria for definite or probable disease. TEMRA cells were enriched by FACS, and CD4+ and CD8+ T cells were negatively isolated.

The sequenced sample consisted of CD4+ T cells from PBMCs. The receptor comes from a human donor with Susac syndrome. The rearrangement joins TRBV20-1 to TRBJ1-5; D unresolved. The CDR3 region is CSARVPDSNQPQHF. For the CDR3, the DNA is TGCAGTGCTAGAGTCCCAGATAGCAATCAGCCCCAGCATTTT.